The TCR beta chain described here comes from a study of beta chain features in type 1 diabetes. Of the isolated RNA, all was reverse transcribed, and so the sequenced material was expressed TCRB transcripts. Assay used: immunoSEQ multiplex PCR; TCRdb lists only in-frame clones, some missing. The table lists just over 450,000 clones, roughly 30% of them singletons, with around 0.065% in the top ten. Sequencing was carried out using naive CD4+ T cells from blood. The receptor was derived from a man aged 18 to 30 in good health.

The CDR3 protein is CALKSVLLYEQYF. The CDR3, as DNA: TGTGCCTTGAAGTCGGTGTTATTATACGAGCAGTACTTC. The V call is TRBV30, the J call TRBJ2-7; no clear D. The V gene's germline CDR1 is GTSNPN and CDR2 SVGIG (reference sequence). CDR3 length equals 13 residues. Trimming removed 7 bases at V and 4 bases at J, with 17 bases between.